These 5 T cell receptor beta chains were sequenced from one sample in a study of blood T cell dynamics during melanoma immunotherapy. Generated by immunoSEQ multiplex PCR, the TCRdb table keeps only in-frame clones and is missing some. Among fewer than 25,000 clones listed, approximately 89% were seen once. Regarding time point: pre-treatment baseline. The specimen was blood, collected from a patient treated with checkpoint blockade. Receptors were obtained from a human donor with melanoma.

The V and J genes are TRBV11-3 and TRBJ2-1, with TRBD2 as a possible D gene (6 bases). Trimming shortened V by 5 bases and J by 0 bases, and 14 bases separated the two germline ends. CDR1 is SGHNT, CDR2 YENEEA, per germline. The length of the CDR3 is 16 residues. CDR3 loop: CASSPSGRSSYNEQFF. DNA of the CDR3: TGTGCCAGCAGCCCATCGGGGAGGAGCTCCTACAATGAGCAGTTCTTC.

The chain joins TRBV5-1 to TRBJ1-1, with D perhaps matching TRBD1 (6 bases). The CDR3 consists of 12 residues. V lost 0 bases to trimming and J lost 10 bases, with 10 bases between them. CDR1 is SGHRS, CDR2 YFSETQ, per germline. CDR3: CASSLEGVVAFF. The CDR3 DNA sequence: TGCGCCAGCAGCTTGGAGGGGGTGGTAGCTTTCTTT.

The chain recombines TRBV5-1 with TRBJ2-2; D is undetermined. The CDR3 is 13 residues long. CDR1 is SGHRS and CDR2 is YFSETQ in the germline V gene. V lost 1 base and J 6 bases, leaving 7 bases between the germline ends. CDR3 amino acids: CASSLSLAGELFF. For the CDR3, the DNA is TGCGCCAGCAGCTTGAGCCTGGCCGGGGAGCTGTTTTTT. The complete variable domain, with remaining parts taken from reference TRBV5-1 and TRBJ2-2, reads KAGVTQTPRYLIKTRGQQVTLSCSPISGHRSVSWYQQTPGQGLQFLFEYFSETQRNKGNFPGRFSGRQFSNSRSEMNVSTLELGDSALYLCASSLSLAGELFFGEGSRLTVL.

V and J are TRBV2 and TRBJ2-1; TRBD2 matches at 9 bases. Trimming removed 6 bases from V and 7 bases from J; junction bases left unmatched: 19. This CDR3 comprises 18 residues. Germline assignment: CDR1 SNHLY and CDR2 FYNNEI. The CDR3 DNA follows: TGTGCCAGCAGAGGGACTACTAGCGGGTTCAACAGAGGGAATGAGCAGTTCTTC. Translation: CASRGTTSGFNRGNEQFF.

The J gene is TRBJ2-5, the V gene TRBV5-1, with D maybe TRBD2 (7 bases). With 3 bases removed from V and 5 bases from J, the gap between germline ends came to 11 bases. This CDR3 is 13 amino acids long. The V gene's germline CDR1 is SGHRS and CDR2 YFSETQ. The CDR3 loop reads CASSWEGGETQYF. CDR3 nucleotides: TGCGCCAGCAGCTGGGAGGGGGGCGAGACCCAGTACTTC. The variable domain in full, completed from reference TRBV5-1 and TRBJ2-5, reads KAGVTQTPRYLIKTRGQQVTLSCSPISGHRSVSWYQQTPGQGLQFLFEYFSETQRNKGNFPGRFSGRQFSNSRSEMNVSTLELGDSALYLCASSWEGGETQYFGPGTRLLVL.